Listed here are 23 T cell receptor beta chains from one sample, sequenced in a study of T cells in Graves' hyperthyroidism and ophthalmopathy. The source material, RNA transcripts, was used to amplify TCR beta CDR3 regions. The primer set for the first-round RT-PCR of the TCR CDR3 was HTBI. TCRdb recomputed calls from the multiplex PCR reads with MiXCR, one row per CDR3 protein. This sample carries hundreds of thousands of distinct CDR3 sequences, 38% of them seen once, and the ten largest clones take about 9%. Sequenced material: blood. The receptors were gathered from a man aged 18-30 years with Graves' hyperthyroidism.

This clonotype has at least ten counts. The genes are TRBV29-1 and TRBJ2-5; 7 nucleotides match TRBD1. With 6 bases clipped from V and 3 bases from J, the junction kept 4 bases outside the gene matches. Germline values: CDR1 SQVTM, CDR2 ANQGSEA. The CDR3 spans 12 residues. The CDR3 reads CSVETGKETQYF. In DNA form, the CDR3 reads TGCAGCGTAGAGACAGGGAAAGAGACCCAGTACTTC.

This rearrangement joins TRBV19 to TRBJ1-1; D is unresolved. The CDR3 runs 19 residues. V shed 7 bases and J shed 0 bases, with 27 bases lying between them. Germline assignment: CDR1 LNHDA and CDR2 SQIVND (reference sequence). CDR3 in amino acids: CASIGSGRERRLLNTEAFF. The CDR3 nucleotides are TGTGCCAGTATTGGTTCGGGCCGGGAGAGACGGCTTCTGAACACTGAAGCTTTCTTT.

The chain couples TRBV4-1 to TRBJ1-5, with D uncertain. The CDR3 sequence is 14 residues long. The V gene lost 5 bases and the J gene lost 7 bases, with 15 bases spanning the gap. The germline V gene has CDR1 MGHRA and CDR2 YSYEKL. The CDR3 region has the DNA TGCGCCAGCAGCTTCGGACGGGCCGGGCAGCCCCAGCATTTT. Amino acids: CASSFGRAGQPQHF.

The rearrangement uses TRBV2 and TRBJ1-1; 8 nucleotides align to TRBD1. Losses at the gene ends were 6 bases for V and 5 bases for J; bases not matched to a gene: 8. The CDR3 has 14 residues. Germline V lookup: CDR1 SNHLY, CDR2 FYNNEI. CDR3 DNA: TGTGCCAGCAGCGTTACAGGGGGGGGTACTGAAGCTTTCTTT. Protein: CASSVTGGGTEAFF.

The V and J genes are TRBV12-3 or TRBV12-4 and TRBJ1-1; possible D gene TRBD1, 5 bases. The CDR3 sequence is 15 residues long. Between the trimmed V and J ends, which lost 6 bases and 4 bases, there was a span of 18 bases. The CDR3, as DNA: TGTGCCAGCAGCCCCTTTAAGGGTCAGGGCACTGAAGCTTTCTTT. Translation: CASSPFKGQGTEAFF.

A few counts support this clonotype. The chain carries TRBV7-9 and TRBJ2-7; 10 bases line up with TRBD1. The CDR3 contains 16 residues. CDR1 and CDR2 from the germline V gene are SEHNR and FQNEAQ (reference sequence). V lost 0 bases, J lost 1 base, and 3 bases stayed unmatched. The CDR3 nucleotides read TGTGCCAGCAGCTTAGCCCTGGGACAGGGGTCCTACGAGCAGTACTTC. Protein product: CASSLALGQGSYEQYF.

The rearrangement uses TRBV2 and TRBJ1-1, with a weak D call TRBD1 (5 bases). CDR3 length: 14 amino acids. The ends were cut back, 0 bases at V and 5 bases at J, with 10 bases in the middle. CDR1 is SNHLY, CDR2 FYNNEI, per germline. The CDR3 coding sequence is TGTGCCAGCAGTGAAGCAAAGGGGAGGACTGAAGCTTTCTTT. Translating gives CASSEAKGRTEAFF.

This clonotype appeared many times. This CDR3 reads CASNRRDRMGLGEAFF. CDR3 nucleotide sequence: TGTGCCAGCAATCGCCGGGACCGCATGGGACTAGGTGAAGCTTTCTTT. This sequence joins TRBV7-8 and TRBJ1-1; D perhaps matches TRBD1 (5 bases). The CDR3 loop spans 16 amino acids. Germline V gene data show CDR1 as SGHVS and CDR2 as FQNEAQ. Trimming removed 7 bases from V and 7 bases from J, with 25 bases in between.

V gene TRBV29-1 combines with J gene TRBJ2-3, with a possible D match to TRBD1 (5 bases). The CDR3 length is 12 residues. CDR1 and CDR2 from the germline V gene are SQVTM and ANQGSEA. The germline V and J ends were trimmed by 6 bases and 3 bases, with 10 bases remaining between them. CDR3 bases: TGCAGCGTAGAAAAGGGGACAGATACGCAGTATTTT. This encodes CSVEKGTDTQYF.

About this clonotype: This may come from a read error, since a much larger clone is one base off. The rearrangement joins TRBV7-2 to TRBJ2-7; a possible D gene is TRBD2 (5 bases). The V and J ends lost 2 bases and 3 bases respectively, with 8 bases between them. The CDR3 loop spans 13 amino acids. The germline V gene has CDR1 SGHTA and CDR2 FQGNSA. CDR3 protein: CASSLLEGYEQYF. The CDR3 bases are TGTGCCAGCAGCTTATTAGAGGGCTACGAGCAGTACTTC. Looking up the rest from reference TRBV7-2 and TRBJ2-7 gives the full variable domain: GAGVSQSPSNKVTEKGKDVELRCDPISGHTALYWYRQSLGQGLEFLIYFQGNSAPDKSGLPSDRFSAERTGGSVSTLTIQRTQQEDSAVYLCASSLLEGYEQYFGPGTRLTVT.

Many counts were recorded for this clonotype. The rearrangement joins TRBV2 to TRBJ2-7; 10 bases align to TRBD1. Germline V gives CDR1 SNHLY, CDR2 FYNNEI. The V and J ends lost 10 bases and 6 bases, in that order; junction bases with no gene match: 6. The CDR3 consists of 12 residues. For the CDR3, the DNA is TGTGCCACCCGGGACAGGGGAACCGAGCAGTACTTC. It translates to CATRDRGTEQYF.

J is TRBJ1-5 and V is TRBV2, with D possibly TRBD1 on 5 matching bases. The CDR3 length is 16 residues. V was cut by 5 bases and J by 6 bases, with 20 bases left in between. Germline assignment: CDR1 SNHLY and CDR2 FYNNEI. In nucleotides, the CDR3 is TGTGCCAGCAGTTTACCACTGGCTCTCGGGGGTCAGCCCCAGCATTTT. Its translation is CASSLPLALGGQPQHF.

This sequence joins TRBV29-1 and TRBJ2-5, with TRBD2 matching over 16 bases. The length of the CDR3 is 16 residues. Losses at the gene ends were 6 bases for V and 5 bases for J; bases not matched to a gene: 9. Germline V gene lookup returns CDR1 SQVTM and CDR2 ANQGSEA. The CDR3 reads CSVTGTSGRAGETQYF. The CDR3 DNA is TGCAGCGTCACCGGGACTAGCGGGAGGGCCGGGGAGACCCAGTACTTC.

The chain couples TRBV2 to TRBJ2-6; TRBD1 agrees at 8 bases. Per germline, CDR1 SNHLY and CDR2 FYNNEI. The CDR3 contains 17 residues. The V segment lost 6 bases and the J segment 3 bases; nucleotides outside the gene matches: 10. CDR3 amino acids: CASRSGTGLDGANVLTF. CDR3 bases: TGTGCCAGCAGATCCGGGACAGGTCTTGATGGGGCCAACGTCCTGACTTTC.

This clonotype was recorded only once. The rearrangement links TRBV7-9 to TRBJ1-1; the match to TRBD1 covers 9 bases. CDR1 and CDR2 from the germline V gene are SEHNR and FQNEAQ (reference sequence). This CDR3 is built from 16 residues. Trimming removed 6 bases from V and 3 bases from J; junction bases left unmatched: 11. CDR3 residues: CASRPTGGARDTEAFF. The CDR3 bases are TGTGCCAGCAGACCCACAGGGGGCGCGAGGGACACTGAAGCTTTCTTT.

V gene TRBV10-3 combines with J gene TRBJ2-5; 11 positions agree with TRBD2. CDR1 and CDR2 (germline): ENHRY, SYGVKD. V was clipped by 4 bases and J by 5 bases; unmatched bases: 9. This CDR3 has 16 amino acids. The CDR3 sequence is CAISVLAGGWGETQYF. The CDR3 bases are TGTGCCATCAGTGTTCTAGCGGGAGGCTGGGGGGAGACCCAGTACTTC.

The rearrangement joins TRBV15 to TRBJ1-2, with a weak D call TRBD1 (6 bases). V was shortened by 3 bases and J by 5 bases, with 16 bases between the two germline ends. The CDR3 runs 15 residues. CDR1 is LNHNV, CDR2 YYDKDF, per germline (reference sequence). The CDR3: CATSSPEGTGYGYTF. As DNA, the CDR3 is TGTGCCACCAGCAGCCCTGAGGGTACAGGGTATGGCTACACCTTC. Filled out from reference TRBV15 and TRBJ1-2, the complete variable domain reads DAMVIQNPRYQVTQFGKPVTLSCSQTLNHNVMYWYQQKSSQAPKLLFHYYDKDFNNEADTPDNFQSRRPNTSFCFLDIRSPGLGDTAMYLCATSSPEGTGYGYTFGSGTRLTVV.

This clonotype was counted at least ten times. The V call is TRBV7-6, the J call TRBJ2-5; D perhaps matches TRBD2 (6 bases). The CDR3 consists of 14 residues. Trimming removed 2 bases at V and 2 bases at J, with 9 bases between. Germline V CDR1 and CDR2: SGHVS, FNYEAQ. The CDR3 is CASSLLGGQETQYF. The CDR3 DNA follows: TGTGCCAGCAGCTTATTGGGAGGACAAGAGACCCAGTACTTC.

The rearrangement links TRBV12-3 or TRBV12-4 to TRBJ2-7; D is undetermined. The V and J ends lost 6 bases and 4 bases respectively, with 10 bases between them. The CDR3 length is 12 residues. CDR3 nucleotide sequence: TGTGCCAGCAGCTTTTACGAGTACGAGCAGTACTTC. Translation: CASSFYEYEQYF.

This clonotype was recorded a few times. The CDR3 loop reads CASSQELAGGSYEQYF. Here the CDR3 DNA reads TGCGCCAGCAGCCAAGAACTAGCGGGAGGTTCCTACGAGCAGTACTTC. The chain employs TRBV4-1 and TRBJ2-7; 12 bases align to TRBD2. Germline CDR1 MGHRA, CDR2 YSYEKL. The CDR3 consists of 16 residues. The ends lost 0 bases at V and 1 base at J; junction bases unmatched: 1.

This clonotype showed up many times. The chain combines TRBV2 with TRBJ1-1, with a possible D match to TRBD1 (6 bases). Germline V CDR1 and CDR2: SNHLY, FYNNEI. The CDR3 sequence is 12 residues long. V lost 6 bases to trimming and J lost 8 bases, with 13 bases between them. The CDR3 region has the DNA TGTGCCAGCAGCGTAACTGGGACAGAAGCTTTCTTT. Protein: CASSVTGTEAFF. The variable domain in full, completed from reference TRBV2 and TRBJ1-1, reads EPEVTQTPSHQVTQMGQEVILRCVPISNHLYFYWYRQILGQKVEFLVSFYNNEISEKSEIFDDQFSVERPDGSNFTLKIRSTKLEDSAMYFCASSVTGTEAFFGQGTRLTVV.

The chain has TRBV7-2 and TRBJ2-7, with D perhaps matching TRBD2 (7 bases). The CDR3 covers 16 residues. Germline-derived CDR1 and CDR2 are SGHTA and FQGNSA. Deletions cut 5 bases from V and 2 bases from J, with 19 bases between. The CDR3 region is CASSRGGGYLPYEQYF. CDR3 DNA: TGTGCCAGCAGCCGAGGGGGGGGCTATCTTCCCTACGAGCAGTACTTC.

The CDR3 nucleotides are TGCAGCTACATAGACAGGGGGCAAGGCTACACCTTC. Its translation is CSYIDRGQGYTF. The V and J genes are TRBV29-1 and TRBJ1-2, with 10 bases that match TRBD1. Looked up from germline, CDR1 is SQVTM and CDR2 is ANQGSEA. Losses at the gene ends were 8 bases for V and 8 bases for J; bases not matched to a gene: 8. CDR3 size: 12 residues. Looking up the rest from reference TRBV29-1 and TRBJ1-2 gives the full variable domain: SAVISQKPSRDICQRGTSLTIQCQVDSQVTMMFWYRQQPGQSLTLIATANQGSEATYESGFVIDKFPISRPNLTFSTLTVSNMSPEDSSIYLCSYIDRGQGYTFGSGTRLTVV.